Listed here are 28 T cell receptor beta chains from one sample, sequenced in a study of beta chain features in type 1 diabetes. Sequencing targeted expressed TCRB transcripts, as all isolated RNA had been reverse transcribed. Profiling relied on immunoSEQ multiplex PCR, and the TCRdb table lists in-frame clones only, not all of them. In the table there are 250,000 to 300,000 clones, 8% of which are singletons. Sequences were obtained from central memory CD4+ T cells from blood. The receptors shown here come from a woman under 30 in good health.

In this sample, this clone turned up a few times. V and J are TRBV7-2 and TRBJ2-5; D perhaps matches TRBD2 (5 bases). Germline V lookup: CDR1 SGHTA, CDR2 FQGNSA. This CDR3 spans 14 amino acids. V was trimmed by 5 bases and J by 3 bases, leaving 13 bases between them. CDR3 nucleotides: TGTGCCAGCAGCGGAAGAACGGGGAAAGAGACCCAGTACTTC. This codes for CASSGRTGKETQYF.

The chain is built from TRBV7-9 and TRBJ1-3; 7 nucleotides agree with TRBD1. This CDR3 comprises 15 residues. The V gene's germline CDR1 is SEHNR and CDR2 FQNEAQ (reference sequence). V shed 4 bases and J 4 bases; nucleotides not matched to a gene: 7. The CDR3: CASSSGQPKGNTIYF. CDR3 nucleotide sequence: TGTGCCAGCAGCTCGGGACAGCCAAAAGGAAACACCATATATTTT.

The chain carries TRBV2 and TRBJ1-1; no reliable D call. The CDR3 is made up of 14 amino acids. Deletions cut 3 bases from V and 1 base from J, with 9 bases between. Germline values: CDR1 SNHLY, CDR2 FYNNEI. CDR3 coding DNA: TGTGCCAGCAGTGATGCGGGATGGAACACTGAAGCTTTCTTT. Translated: CASSDAGWNTEAFF.

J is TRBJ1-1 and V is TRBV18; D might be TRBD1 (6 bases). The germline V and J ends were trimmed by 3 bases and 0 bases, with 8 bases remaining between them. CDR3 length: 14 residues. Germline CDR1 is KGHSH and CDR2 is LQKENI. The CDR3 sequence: CASSPDRMNTEAFF. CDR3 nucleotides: TGTGCCAGCTCACCGGACAGAATGAACACTGAAGCTTTCTTT.

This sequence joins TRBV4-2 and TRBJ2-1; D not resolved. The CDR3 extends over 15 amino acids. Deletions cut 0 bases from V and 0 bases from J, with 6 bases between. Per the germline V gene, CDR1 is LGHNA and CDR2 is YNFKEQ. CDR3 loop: CASSQDKGSYNEQFF. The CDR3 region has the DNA TGTGCCAGCAGCCAAGACAAGGGCTCCTACAATGAGCAGTTCTTC.

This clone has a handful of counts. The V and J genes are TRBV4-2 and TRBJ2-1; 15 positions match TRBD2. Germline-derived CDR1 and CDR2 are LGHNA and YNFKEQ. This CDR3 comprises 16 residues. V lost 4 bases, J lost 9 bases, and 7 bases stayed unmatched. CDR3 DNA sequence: TGTGCCAGCAGCCCCGGAGGACTAGCGGGGGGGGGTGAGCAGTTCTTC. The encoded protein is CASSPGGLAGGGEQFF.

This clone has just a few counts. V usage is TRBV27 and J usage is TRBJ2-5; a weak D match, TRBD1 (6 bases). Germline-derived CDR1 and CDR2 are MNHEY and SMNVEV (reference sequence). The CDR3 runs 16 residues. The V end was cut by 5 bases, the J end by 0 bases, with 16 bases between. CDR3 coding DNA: TGTGCCAGCAGTCCAGGGGCAGGTCTGTACCAAGAGACCCAGTACTTC. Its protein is CASSPGAGLYQETQYF.

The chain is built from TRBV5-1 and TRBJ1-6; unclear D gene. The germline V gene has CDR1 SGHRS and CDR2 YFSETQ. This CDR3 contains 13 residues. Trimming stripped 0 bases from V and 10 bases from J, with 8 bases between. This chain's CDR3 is CASSLGVQSPLHF. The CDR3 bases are TGCGCCAGCAGCTTGGGGGTGCAATCACCCCTCCACTTT.

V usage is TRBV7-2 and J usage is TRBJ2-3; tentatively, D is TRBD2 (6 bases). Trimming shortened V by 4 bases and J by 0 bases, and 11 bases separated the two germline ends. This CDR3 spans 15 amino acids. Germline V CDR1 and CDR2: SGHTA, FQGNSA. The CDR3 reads CASSSRGPSTDTQYF. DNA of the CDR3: TGTGCCAGCAGCTCGCGGGGCCCTAGCACAGATACGCAGTATTTT.

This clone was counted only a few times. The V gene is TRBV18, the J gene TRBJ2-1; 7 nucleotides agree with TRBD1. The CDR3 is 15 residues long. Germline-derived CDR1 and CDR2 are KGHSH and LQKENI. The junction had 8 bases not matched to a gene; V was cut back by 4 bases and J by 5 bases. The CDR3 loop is CASSRLRDSHNEQFF. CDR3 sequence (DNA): TGTGCCAGCTCACGTCTCCGGGACAGCCACAATGAGCAGTTCTTC.

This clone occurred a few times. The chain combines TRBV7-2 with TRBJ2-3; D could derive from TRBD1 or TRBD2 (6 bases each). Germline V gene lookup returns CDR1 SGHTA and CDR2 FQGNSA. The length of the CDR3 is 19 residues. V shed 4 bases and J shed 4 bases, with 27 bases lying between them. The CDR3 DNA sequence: TGTGCCAGCAGCTCACCGACACGGGGGCGAGTGTGGAAAGCAGATACGCAGTATTTT. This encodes CASSSPTRGRVWKADTQYF.

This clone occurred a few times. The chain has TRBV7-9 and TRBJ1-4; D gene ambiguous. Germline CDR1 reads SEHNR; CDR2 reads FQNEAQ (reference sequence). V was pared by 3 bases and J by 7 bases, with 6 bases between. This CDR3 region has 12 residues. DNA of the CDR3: TGTGCCAGCAGCTTGACCGGTGAAAAACTGTTTTTT. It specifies CASSLTGEKLFF.

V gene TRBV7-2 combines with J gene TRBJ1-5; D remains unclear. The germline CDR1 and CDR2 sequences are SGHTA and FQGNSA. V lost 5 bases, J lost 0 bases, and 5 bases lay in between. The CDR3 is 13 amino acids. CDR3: CASSDNSNQPQHF. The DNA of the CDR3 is TGTGCCAGCAGCGATAATAGCAATCAGCCCCAGCATTTT.

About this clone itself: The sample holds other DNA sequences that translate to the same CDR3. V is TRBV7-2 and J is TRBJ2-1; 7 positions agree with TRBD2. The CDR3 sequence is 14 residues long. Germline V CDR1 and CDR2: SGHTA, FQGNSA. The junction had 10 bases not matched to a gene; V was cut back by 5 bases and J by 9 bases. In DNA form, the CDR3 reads TGTGCCAGCAGCCCCGGGAGCGGGACGGGTGAGCAGTTCTTC. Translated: CASSPGSGTGEQFF.

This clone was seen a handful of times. The DNA of the CDR3 is TGTGCCAGCAGTACAGGGGGTCGGGATCAGCCCCAGCATTTT. It codes for CASSTGGRDQPQHF. This chain joins TRBV9 and TRBJ1-5; TRBD1 agrees at 8 bases. This CDR3 contains 14 residues. The V gene's germline CDR1 is SGDLS and CDR2 YYNGEE. Losses at the gene ends were 5 bases for V and 5 bases for J; bases not matched to a gene: 6. Filled out from reference TRBV9 and TRBJ1-5, the complete variable domain reads DSGVTQTPKHLITATGQRVTLRCSPRSGDLSVYWYQQSLDQGLQFLIQYYNGEERAKGNILERFSAQQFPDLHSELNLSSLELGDSALYFCASSTGGRDQPQHFGDGTRLSIL.

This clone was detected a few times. This chain's CDR3 is CASSHQRRGENTEAFF. Written as DNA, the CDR3 is TGCGCCAGCAGCCACCAACGGCGGGGGGAGAACACTGAAGCTTTCTTT. The chain carries TRBV5-1 and TRBJ1-1; tentative D call: TRBD1 (5 bases). The CDR3 length is 16 residues. V gave up 4 bases and J gave up 1 base, with 17 bases separating them. CDR1 and CDR2 (germline): SGHRS, YFSETQ.

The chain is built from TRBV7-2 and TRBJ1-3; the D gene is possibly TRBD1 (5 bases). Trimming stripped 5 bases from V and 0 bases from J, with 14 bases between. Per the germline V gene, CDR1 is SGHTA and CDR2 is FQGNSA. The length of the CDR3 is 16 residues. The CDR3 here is CASSRGHTSSGNTIYF. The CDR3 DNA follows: TGTGCCAGCAGCCGCGGACACACGAGCTCTGGAAACACCATATATTTT.

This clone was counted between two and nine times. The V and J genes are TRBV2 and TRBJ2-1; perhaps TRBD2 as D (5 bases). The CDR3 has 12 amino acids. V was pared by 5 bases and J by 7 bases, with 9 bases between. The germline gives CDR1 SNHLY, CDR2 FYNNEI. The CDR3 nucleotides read TGTGCCAGCAGTAAACTAGGTAATGAGCAGTTCTTC. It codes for CASSKLGNEQFF.

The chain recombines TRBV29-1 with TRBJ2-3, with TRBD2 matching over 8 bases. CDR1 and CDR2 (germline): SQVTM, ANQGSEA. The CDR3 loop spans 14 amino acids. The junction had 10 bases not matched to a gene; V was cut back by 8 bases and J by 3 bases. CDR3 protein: CSSSSGGATDTQYF. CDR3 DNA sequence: TGCAGCTCCAGTTCGGGGGGGGCTACAGATACGCAGTATTTT.

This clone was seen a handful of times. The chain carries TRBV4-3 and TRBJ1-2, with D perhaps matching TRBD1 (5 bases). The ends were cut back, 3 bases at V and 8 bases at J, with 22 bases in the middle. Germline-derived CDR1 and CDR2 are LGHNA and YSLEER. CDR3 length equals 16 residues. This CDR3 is CASSQDRDSLSGGYTF. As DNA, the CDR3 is TGCGCCAGCAGCCAGGACCGGGACTCACTATCGGGAGGCTACACCTTC.

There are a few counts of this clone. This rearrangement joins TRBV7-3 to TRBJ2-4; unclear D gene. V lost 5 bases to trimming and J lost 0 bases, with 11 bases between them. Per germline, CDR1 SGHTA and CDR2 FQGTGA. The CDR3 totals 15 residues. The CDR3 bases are TGTGCCAGCAGCCCCGTACGGGTAGCCAAAAACATTCAGTACTTC. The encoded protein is CASSPVRVAKNIQYF.

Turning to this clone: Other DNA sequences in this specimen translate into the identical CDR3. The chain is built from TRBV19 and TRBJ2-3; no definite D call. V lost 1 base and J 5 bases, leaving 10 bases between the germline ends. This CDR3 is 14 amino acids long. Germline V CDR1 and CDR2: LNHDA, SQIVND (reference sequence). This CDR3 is CASSIGGSKDTQYF. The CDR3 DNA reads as TGTGCCAGTAGTATAGGGGGTTCTAAAGATACGCAGTATTTT.

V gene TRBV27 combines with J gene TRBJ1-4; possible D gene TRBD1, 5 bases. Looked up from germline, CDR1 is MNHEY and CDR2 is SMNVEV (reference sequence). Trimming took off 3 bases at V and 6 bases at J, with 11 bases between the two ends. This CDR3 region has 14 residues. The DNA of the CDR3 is TGTGCCAGCAGTTTCTCGGGGGGGTATGAAAAACTGTTTTTT. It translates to CASSFSGGYEKLFF. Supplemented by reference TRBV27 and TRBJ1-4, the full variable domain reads EAQVTQNPRYLITVTGKKLTVTCSQNMNHEYMSWYRQDPGLGLRQIYYSMNVEVTDKGDVPEGYKVSRKEKRNFPLILESPSPNQTSLYFCASSFSGGYEKLFFGSGTQLSVL.

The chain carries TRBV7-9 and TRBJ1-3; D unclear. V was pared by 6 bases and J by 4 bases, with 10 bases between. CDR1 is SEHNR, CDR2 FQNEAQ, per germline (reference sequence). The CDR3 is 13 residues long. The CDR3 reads CASRLLTGNTIYF. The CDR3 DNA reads TGTGCCAGCAGACTGTTGACAGGAAACACCATATATTTT.

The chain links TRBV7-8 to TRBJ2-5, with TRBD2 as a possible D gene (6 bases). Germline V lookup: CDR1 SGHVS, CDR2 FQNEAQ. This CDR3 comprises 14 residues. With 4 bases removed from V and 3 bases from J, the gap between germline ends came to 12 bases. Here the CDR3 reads CASSSTLAEETQYF. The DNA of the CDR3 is TGTGCCAGCAGCTCGACATTAGCGGAAGAGACCCAGTACTTC.

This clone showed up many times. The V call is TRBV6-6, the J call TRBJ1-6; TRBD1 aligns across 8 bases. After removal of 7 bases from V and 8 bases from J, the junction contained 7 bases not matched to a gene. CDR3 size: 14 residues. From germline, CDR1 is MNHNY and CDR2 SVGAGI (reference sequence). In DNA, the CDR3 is TGTGCCAGCAATGACGGACAGGGATATTCACCCCTCCACTTT. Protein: CASNDGQGYSPLHF.

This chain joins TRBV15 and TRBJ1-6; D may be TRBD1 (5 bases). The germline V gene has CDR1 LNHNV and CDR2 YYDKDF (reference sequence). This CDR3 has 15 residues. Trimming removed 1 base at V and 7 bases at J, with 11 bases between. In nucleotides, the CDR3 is TGTGCCACCAGCAGAGCGGGGGTCCAAAATTCACCCCTCCACTTT. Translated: CATSRAGVQNSPLHF. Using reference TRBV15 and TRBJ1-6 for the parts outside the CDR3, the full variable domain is DAMVIQNPRYQVTQFGKPVTLSCSQTLNHNVMYWYQQKSSQAPKLLFHYYDKDFNNEADTPDNFQSRRPNTSFCFLDIRSPGLGDTAMYLCATSRAGVQNSPLHFGNGTRLTVT.

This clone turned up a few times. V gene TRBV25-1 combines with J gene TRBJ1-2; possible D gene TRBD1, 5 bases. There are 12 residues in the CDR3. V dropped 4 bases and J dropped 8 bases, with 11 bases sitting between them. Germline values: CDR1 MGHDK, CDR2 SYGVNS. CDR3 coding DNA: TGTGCCAGCAGTGGGCAGGGAAGGGGCTACACCTTC. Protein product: CASSGQGRGYTF.